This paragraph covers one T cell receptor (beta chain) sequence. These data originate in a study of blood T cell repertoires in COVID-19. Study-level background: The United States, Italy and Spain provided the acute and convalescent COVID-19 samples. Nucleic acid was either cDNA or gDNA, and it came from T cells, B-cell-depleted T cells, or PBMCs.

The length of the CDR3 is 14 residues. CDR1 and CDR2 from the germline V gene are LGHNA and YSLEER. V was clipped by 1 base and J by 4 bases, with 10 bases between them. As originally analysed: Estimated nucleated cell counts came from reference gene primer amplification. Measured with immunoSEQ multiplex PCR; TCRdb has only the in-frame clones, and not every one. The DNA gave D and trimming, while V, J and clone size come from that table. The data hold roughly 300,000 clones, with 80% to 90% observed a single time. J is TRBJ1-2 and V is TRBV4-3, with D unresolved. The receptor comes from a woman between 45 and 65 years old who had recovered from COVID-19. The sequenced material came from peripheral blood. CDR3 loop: CASSQVGQVYGYTF. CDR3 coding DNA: TGCGCCAGCAGCCAAGTTGGTCAGGTCTATGGCTACACCTTC.